This T cell receptor beta chain was profiled in a study of blood T cells in healthy people across ages. Overall study results and limits: When set beside aged donors, long-lived donors presented more naive CD4+ cells and higher diversity.

Germline-derived CDR1 and CDR2 are LNHNV and YYDKDF (reference sequence). The CDR3 runs 12 residues. V lost 6 bases, J lost 3 bases, and 8 bases lay in between. As to this clonotype: Its antigen is unknown.

The use of a sample-barcoded 5' primer and a J-beta primer mix characterized a second PCR of about 7 to 12 cycles. TCRdb reprocessed the 5' RACE reads with MiXCR, giving one entry per CDR3 protein. The sample holds over 1,500,000 distinct CDR3 sequences, more than 35% seen once. Sequences were obtained from blood. This sequence was found in a human donor in good health. The genes are TRBV15 and TRBJ1-1; D might be TRBD1 (5 bases). The CDR3 DNA reads TGTGCCACCAGGCGAGGGGACACTGAAGCTTTCTTT. Its translation: CATRRGDTEAFF.